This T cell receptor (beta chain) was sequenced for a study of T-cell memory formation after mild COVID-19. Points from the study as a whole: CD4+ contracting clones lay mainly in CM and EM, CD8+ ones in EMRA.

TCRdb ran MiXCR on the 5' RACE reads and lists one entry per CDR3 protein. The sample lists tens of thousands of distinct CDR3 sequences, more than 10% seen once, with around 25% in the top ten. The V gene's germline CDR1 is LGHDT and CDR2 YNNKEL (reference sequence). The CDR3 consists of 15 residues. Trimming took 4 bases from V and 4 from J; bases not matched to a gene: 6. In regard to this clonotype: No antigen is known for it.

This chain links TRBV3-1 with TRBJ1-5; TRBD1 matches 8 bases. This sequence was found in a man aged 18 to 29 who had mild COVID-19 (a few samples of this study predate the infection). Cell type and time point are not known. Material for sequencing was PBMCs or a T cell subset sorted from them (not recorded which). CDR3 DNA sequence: TGTGCCAGCAGCCTGACAGGGGTAGGGAATCAGCCCCAGCATTTT. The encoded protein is CASSLTGVGNQPQHF.